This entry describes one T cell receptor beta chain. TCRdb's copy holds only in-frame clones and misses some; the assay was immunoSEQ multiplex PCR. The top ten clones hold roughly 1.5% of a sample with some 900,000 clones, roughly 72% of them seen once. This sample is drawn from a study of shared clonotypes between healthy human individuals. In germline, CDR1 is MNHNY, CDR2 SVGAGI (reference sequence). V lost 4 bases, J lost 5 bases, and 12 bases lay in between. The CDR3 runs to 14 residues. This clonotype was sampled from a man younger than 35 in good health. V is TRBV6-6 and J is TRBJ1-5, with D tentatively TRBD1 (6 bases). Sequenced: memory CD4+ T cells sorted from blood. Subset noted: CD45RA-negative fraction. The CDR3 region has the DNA TGTGCCAGCAGTTGGAGGGACACCTATCAGCCCCAGCATTTT. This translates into CASSWRDTYQPQHF.